This paragraph covers one T cell receptor beta chain sequence. Its binding antigen is unknown. Base qualities were left out, and no much larger clone turns up one base away. The meaning of the sample's treatment or condition label: preoperative locoregional IRX-2 cytokine immunotherapy. The samples were obtained from a phase Ib study in which preoperative, locoregional IRX-2 cytokine immunotherapy intended to prime immune responses was tested. Donors were patients with early-stage breast cancer who received IRX-2 before surgery. The data stem from a study of preoperative IRX-2 immunotherapy in early breast cancer (dated by TCRdb to about 2019). Library preparation was by the immunoSEQ multiplex PCR assay. Entries here come from immuneACCESS through TCRdb and include only in-frame sequences with V and J called. Some clones fail to appear in such tables; in the studies checked, an unresolved V gene covers under half of the shortfall, and the cause of the remainder is unknown. In all, the sample holds tens of thousands of clones, and roughly four fifths of those were seen once. The ten largest clones represent 1% to 1.5% of the sample.

The receptor was derived from a human donor with breast cancer. The source was lymph node tissue, collected after IRX-2 immunotherapy.

CDR3 reads: CASSAGGWDSPLHF. The DNA sequence reads TGTGCCAGCAGTGCAGGGGGCTGGGATTCACCCCTCCACTTT. Recombination joined TRBV6-8 with TRBJ1-6, with 8 bases matching TRBD1. The germline V gene sets CDR1 to MNHGY and CDR2 to SAAAGT. Germline trimming: 5 bases from V, 8 bases from J; junction bases outside gene matches: 5. Counted from cysteine to phenylalanine, this CDR3 has 14 amino acids. This entry keeps only the CDR3 DNA: 42 bases, framed from base 1.